This entry features one TCR beta chain sequence. The sample originates from a study of blood T cell repertoires in COVID-19. CDR1 is SGHTA, CDR2 FQGTGA, per germline. The CDR3 totals 14 residues. V shed 2 bases and J shed 2 bases, with 9 bases lying between them. Clones were read by immunoSEQ multiplex PCR, and TCRdb kept only the in-frame ones, dropping some. The data hold 200,000 to 250,000 clones, with around four fifths observed a single time. Across about two dozen US areas, participants ranged in age from about 18 to 100 years. This clonotype was sampled from a man between 35 and 55 years old who had recovered from COVID-19. Sequences were obtained from PBMCs or T cells enriched from blood (not recorded which). The chain links TRBV7-3 to TRBJ1-2; D unclear. In nucleotides, the CDR3 is TGTGCCAGCAGCTTAGCGGGGAGGAACTATGGCTACACCTTC. This codes for CASSLAGRNYGYTF.